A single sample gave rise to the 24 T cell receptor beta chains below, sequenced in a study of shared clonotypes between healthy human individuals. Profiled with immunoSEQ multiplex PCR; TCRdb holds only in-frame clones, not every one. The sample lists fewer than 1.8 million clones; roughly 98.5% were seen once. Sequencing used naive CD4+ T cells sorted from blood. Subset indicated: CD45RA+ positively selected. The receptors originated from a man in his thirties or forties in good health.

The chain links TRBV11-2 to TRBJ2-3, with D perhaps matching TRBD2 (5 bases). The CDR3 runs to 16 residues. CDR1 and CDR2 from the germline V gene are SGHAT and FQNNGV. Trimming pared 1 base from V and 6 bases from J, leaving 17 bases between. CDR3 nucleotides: TGTGCCAGCAGCTTAGGGAAGGCTAGAGGGCCCGATACGCAGTATTTT. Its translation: CASSLGKARGPDTQYF. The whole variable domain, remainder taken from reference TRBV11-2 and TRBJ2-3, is EAGVAQSPRYKIIEKRQSVAFWCNPISGHATLYWYQQILGQGPKLLIQFQNNGVVDDSQLPKDRFSAERLKGVDSTLKIQPAKLEDSAVYLCASSLGKARGPDTQYFGPGTRLTVL.

CDR3 sequence: CASSMGGGTSLREQYF. CDR3 sequence (DNA): TGTGCCAGTAGTATGGGCGGGGGGACAAGCTTACGCGAGCAGTACTTC. J is TRBJ2-7 and V is TRBV19; TRBD2 matches at 8 bases. The CDR3 covers 16 residues. V was pared by 3 bases and J by 6 bases, with 13 bases of the junction left unmatched. From germline, CDR1 is LNHDA and CDR2 SQIVND (reference sequence).

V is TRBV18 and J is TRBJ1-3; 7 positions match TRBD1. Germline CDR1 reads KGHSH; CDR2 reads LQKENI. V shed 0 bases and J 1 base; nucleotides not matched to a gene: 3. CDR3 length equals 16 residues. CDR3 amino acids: CASSPPNRGSGNTIYF. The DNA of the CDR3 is TGTGCCAGCTCACCACCGAACAGGGGTTCTGGAAACACCATATATTTT.

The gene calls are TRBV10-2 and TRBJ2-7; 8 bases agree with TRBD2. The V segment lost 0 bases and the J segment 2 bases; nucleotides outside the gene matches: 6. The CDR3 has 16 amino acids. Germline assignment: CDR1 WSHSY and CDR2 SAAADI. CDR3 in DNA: TGCGCCAGCAGTGAGTCCTCGGGAGGGGTTACCTACGAGCAGTACTTC. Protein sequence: CASSESSGGVTYEQYF.

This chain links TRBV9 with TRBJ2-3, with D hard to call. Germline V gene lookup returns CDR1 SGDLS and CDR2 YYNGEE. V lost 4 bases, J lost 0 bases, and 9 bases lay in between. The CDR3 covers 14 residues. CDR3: CASSFSSSTDTQYF. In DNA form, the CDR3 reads TGTGCCAGCAGCTTCTCGTCTAGCACAGATACGCAGTATTTT.

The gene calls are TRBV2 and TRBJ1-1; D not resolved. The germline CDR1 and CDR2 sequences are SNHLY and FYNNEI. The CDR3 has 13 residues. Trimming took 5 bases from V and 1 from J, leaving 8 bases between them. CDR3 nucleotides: TGTGCCAGCAGTTCAGGATCGAACACTGAAGCTTTCTTT. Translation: CASSSGSNTEAFF.

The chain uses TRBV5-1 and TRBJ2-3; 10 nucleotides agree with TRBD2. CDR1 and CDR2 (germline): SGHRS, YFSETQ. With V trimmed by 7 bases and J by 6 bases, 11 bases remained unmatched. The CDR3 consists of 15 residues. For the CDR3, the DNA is TGCGCCAGCGGAGGGCTAGCGGGAGAAGGGGATACGCAGTATTTT. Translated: CASGGLAGEGDTQYF.

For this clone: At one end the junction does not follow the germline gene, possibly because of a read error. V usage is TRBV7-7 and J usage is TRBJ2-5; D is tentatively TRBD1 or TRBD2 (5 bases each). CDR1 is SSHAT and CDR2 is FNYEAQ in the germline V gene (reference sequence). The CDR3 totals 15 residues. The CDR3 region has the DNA TGTGCTAGCAGCTTAAGCGGAAGGGGACAAGAGACCCAGTACTTC. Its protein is CASSLSGRGQETQYF.

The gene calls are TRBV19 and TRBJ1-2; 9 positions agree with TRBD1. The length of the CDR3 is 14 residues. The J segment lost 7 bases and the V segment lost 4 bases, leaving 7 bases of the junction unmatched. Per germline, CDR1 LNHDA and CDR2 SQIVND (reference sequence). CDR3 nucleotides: TGTGCCAGTAGTAAGTGGGACAGGGTGGTTGGCTACACCTTC. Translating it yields CASSKWDRVVGYTF.

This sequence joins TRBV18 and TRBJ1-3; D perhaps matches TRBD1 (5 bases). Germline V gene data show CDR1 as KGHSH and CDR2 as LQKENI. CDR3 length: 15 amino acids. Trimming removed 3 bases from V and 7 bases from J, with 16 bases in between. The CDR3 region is CASSPEWTIGNTIYF. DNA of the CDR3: TGTGCCAGCTCACCTGAGTGGACAATCGGGAACACCATATATTTT.

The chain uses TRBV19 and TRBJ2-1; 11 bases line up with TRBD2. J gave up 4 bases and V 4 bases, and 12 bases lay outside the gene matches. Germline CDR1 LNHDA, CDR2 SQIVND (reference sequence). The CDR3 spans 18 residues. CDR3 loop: CASSKLTGGLAVYNEQFF. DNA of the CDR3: TGTGCCAGTAGTAAGCTCACAGGGGGACTAGCGGTTTACAATGAGCAGTTCTTC.

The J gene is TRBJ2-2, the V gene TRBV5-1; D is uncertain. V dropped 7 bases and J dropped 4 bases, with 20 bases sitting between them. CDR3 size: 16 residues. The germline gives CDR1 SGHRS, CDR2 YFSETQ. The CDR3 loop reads CASQTAPAQRTGELFF. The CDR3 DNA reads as TGCGCCAGCCAAACTGCCCCCGCCCAGCGCACCGGGGAGCTGTTTTTT.

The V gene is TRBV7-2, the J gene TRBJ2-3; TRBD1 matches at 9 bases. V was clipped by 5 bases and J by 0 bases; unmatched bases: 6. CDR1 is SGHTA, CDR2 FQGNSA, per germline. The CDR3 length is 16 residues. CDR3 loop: CASSTQGQGSTDTQYF. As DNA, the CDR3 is TGTGCCAGCAGCACCCAGGGACAGGGAAGCACAGATACGCAGTATTTT. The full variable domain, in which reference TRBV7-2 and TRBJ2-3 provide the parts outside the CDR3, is GAGVSQSPSNKVTEKGKDVELRCDPISGHTALYWYRQSLGQGLEFLIYFQGNSAPDKSGLPSDRFSAERTGGSVSTLTIQRTQQEDSAVYLCASSTQGQGSTDTQYFGPGTRLTVL.

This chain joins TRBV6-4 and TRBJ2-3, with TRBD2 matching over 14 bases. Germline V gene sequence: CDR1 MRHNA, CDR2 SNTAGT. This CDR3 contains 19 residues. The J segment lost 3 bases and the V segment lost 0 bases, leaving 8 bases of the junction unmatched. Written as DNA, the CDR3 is TGTGCCAGCAGTGACTCGAGTTTCGGGACTAGCGGGAGTACAGATACGCAGTATTTT. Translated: CASSDSSFGTSGSTDTQYF.

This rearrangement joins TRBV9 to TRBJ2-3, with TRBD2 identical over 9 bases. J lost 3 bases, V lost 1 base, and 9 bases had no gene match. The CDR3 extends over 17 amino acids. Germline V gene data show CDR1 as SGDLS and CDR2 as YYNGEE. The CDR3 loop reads CASSVRVAGVLTDTQYF. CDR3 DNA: TGTGCCAGCAGCGTACGTGTAGCGGGAGTTTTAACAGATACGCAGTATTTT.

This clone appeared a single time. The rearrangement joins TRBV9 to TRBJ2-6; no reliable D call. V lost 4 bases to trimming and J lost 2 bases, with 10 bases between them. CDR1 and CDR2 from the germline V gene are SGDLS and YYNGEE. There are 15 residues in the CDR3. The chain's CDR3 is CASSPHGTGANVLTF. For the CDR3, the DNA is TGTGCCAGCAGCCCCCACGGCACTGGGGCCAACGTCCTGACTTTC. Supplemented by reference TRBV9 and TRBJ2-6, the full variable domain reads DSGVTQTPKHLITATGQRVTLRCSPRSGDLSVYWYQQSLDQGLQFLIQYYNGEERAKGNILERFSAQQFPDLHSELNLSSLELGDSALYFCASSPHGTGANVLTFGAGSRLTVL.

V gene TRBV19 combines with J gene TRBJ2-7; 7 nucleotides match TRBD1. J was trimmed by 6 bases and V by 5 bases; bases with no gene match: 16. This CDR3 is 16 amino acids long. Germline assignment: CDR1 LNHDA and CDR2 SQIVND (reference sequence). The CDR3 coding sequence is TGTGCCAGTAGTGCACTCAGGGGGTCAGCCTCTCCCGAGCAGTACTTC. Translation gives CASSALRGSASPEQYF.

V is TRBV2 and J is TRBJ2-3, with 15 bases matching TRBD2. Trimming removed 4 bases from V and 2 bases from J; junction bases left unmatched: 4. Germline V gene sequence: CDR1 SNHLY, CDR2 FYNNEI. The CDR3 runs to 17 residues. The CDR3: CASSVRTSGRVTDTQYF. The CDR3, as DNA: TGTGCCAGCAGTGTACGGACTAGCGGGAGGGTCACAGATACGCAGTATTTT.

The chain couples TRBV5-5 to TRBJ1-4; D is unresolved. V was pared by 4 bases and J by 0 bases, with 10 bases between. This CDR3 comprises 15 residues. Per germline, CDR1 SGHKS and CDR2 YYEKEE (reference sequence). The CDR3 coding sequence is TGTGCCAGCAGCCCCCCGCTTGCAACTAATGAAAAACTGTTTTTT. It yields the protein CASSPPLATNEKLFF. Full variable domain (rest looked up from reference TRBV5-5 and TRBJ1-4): DAGVTQSPTHLIKTRGQQVTLRCSPISGHKSVSWYQQVLGQGPQFIFQYYEKEERGRGNFPDRFSARQFPNYSSELNVNALLLGDSALYLCASSPPLATNEKLFFGSGTQLSVL.

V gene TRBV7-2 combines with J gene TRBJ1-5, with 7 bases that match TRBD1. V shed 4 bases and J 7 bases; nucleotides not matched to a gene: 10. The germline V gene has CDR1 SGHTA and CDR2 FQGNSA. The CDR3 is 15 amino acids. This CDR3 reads CASSYRQGLGQPQHF. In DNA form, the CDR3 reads TGTGCCAGCAGCTACCGACAGGGCCTAGGGCAGCCCCAGCATTTT.

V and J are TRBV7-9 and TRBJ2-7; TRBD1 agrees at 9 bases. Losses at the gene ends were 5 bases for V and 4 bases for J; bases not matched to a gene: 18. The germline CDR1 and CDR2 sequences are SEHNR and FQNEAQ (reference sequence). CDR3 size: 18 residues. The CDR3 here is CASSTRNRQGGDIYEQYF. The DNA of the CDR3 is TGTGCCAGCAGCACGCGAAACCGACAGGGGGGAGATATTTACGAGCAGTACTTC.

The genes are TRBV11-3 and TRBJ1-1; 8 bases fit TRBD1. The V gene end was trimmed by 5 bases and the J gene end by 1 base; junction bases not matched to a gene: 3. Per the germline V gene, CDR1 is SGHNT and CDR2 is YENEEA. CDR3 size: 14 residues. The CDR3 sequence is CASSPGQGNTEAFF. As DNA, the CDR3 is TGTGCCAGCAGCCCCGGACAGGGGAACACTGAAGCTTTCTTT. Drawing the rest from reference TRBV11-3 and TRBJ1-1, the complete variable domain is EAGVVQSPRYKIIEKKQPVAFWCNPISGHNTLYWYLQNLGQGPELLIRYENEEAVDDSQLPKDRFSAERLKGVDSTLKIQPAELGDSAVYLCASSPGQGNTEAFFGQGTRLTVV.

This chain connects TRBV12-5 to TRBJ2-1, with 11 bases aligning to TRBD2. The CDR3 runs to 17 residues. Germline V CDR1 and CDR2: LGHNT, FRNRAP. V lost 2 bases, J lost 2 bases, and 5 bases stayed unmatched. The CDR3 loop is CASGLSQLAGAYNEQFF. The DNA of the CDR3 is TGTGCTAGTGGTTTGTCCCAACTAGCGGGGGCCTACAATGAGCAGTTCTTC.

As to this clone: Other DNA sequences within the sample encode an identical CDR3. The CDR3 nucleotides are TGTGCCAGCAGTGGACAGGGAGCTAGCAATCAGCCCCAGCATTTT. Amino acids: CASSGQGASNQPQHF. V and J are TRBV2 and TRBJ1-5; TRBD1 matches at 7 bases. This CDR3 comprises 15 residues. From germline, CDR1 is SNHLY and CDR2 FYNNEI. V was clipped by 4 bases and J by 0 bases; unmatched bases: 3.